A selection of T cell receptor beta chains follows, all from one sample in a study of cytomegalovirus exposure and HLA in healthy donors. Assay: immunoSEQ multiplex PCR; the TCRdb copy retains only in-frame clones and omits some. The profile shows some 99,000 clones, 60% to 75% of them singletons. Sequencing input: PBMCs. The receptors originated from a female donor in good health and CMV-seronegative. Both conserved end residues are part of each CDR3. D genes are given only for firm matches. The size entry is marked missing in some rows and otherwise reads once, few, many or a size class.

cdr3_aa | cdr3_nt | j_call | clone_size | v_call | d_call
CASSQDWGRPNEQFF | TGCGCCAGCAGCCAAGATTGGGGGCGGCCCAATGAGCAGTTCTTC | TRBJ2-1 | NA | TRBV4-3 | NA
CASSQDPRQGALGEQYF | TGCGCCAGCAGCCAAGATCCTCGGCAGGGGGCGCTGGGCGAGCAGTACTTC | TRBJ2-7 | NA | TRBV4-1 | TRBD1
CASAPGGGGPKSQFF | TGTGCTAGTGCCCCTGGTGGCGGGGGGCCCAAATCCCAGTTCTTC | TRBJ2-1 | NA | TRBV12-5 | TRBD2
CASSQVPGLSYEQYF | TGCGCCAGCAGCCAAGTTCCAGGATTATCCTACGAGCAGTACTTC | TRBJ2-7 | NA | TRBV4-1 | NA
CASSQDLRLAGANEQYF | TGTGCCAGCAGCCAAGATCTACGACTAGCGGGAGCGAACGAGCAGTACTTC | TRBJ2-7 | NA | TRBV4-2 | TRBD2
CASSQDSGTGWGYTF | TGTGCCAGCAGCCAAGATTCCGGGACAGGGTGGGGCTACACCTTC | TRBJ1-2 | NA | TRBV14 | TRBD1
CAISAGTGKSEQFF | TGTGCCATCAGTGCCGGGACAGGGAAGAGTGAGCAGTTCTTC | TRBJ2-1 | NA | TRBV10-3 | TRBD1
CASGRNQNEKLFF | TGTGCCAGCGGCCGAAATCAAAATGAAAAACTGTTTTTT | TRBJ1-4 | NA | TRBV2 | NA
CASSLEVQDF | TGTGCCAGCAGCTTAGAGGTACAGGACTTC | TRBJ2-7 | once | TRBV7-9 | NA
CASSGQGSYEQYF | TGTGCCAGCAGCGGCCAGGGTTCCTACGAGCAGTACTTC | TRBJ2-7 | NA | TRBV13 | NA
CASVWLAEQFF | TGTGCCAGCGTTTGGCTCGCTGAGCAGTTCTTC | TRBJ2-1 | once | TRBV6-6 | NA
CASSSPPGGTDTQYF | TGTGCCAGCAGCTCTCCTCCCGGGGGCACAGATACGCAGTATTTT | TRBJ2-3 | NA | TRBV5-6 | NA
CASSQDPPHSAYPYEQYF | TGCGCCAGCAGCCAAGATCCCCCCCACAGTGCTTACCCCTACGAGCAGTACTTC | TRBJ2-7 | NA | TRBV4-1 | NA